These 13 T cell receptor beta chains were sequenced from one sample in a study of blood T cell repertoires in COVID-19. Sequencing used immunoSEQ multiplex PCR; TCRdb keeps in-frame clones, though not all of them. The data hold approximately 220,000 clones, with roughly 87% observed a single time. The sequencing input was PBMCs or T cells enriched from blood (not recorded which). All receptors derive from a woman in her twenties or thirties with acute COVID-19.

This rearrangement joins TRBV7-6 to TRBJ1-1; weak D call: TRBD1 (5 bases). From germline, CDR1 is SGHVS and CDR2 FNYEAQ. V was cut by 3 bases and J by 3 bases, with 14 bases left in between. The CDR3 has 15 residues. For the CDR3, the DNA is TGTGCCAGCAGCTTCAATCGGGGGGAGGACACTGAAGCTTTCTTT. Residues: CASSFNRGEDTEAFF.

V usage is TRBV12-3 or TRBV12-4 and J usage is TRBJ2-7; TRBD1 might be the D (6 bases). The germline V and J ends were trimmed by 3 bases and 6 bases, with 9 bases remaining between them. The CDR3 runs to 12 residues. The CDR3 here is CASSLDRIEQYF. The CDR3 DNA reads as TGTGCCAGCAGTTTGGACAGAATCGAGCAGTACTTC.

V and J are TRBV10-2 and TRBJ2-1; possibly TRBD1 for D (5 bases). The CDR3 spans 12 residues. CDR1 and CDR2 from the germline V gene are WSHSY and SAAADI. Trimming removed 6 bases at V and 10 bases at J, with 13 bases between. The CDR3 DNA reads TGCGCCAGCAGCGCGGAGACAGCCGAGCAGTTCTTC. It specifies CASSAETAEQFF.

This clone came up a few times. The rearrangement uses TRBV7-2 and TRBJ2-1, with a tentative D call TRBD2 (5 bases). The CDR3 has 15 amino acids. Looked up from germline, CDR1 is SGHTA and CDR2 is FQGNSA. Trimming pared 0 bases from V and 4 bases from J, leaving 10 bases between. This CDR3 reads CASSLAGSEYNEQFF. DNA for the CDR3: TGTGCCAGCAGCTTAGCAGGGAGTGAGTACAATGAGCAGTTCTTC.

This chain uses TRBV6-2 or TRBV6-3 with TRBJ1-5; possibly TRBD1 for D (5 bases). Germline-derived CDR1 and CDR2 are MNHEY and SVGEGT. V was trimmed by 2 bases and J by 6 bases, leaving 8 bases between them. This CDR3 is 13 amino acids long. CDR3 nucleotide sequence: TGTGCCAGCAGTTACGACAGCTTTCAGCCCCAGCATTTT. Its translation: CASSYDSFQPQHF.

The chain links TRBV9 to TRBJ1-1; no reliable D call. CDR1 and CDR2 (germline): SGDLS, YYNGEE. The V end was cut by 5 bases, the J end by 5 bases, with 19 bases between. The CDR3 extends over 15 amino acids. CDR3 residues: CASSRAAGPGTEAFF. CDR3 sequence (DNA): TGTGCCAGCAGTCGCGCAGCGGGTCCCGGGACTGAAGCTTTCTTT.

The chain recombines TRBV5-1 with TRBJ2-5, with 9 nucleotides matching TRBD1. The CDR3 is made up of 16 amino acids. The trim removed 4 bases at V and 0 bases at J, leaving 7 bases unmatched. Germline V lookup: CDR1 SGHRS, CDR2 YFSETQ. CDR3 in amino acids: CASSPWTGANQETQYF. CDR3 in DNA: TGCGCCAGCAGCCCTTGGACAGGGGCCAACCAAGAGACCCAGTACTTC.

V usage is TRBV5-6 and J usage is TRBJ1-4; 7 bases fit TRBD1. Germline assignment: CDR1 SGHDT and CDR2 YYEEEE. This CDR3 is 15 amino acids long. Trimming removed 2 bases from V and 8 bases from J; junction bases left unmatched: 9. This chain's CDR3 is CASSFELQGLEKLFF. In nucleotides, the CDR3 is TGTGCCAGCAGCTTCGAGCTACAGGGGCTAGAAAAACTGTTTTTT.

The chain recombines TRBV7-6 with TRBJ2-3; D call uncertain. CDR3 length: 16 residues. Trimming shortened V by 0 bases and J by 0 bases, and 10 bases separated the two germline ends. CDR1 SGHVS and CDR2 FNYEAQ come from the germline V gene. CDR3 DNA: TGTGCCAGCAGCTTAGCGAGGCCCCTCAGCACAGATACGCAGTATTTT. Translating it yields CASSLARPLSTDTQYF.

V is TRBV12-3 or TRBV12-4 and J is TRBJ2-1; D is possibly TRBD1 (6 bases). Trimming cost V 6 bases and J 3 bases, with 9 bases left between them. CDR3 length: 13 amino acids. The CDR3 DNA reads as TGTGCCAGCAGAAGACAGGACTACAATGAGCAGTTCTTC. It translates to CASRRQDYNEQFF.

The CDR3 DNA reads as TGTGCCAGCAGCTTGGAGGTAGGTGTGACAATGAAGACTTTCTTT. Translation: CASSLEVGVTMKTFF. This chain uses TRBV5-6 with TRBJ1-1, with D unclear. V lost 0 bases, J lost 12 bases, and 21 bases lay in between. The CDR3 consists of 15 residues. CDR1 is SGHDT, CDR2 YYEEEE, per germline.

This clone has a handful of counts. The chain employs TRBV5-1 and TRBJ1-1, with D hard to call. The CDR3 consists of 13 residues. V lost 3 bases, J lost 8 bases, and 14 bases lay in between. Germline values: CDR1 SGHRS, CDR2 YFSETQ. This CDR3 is CASSSTTNIEAFF. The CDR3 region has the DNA TGCGCCAGCAGCTCAACTACGAACATAGAAGCTTTCTTT. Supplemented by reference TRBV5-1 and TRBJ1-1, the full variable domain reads KAGVTQTPRYLIKTRGQQVTLSCSPISGHRSVSWYQQTPGQGLQFLFEYFSETQRNKGNFPGRFSGRQFSNSRSEMNVSTLELGDSALYLCASSSTTNIEAFFGQGTRLTVV.

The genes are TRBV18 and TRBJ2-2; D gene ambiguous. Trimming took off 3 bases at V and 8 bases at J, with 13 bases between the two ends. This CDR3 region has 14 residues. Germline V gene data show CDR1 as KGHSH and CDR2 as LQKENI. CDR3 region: CASSPRSGGGELFF. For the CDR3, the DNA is TGTGCCAGCTCACCCCGTTCCGGTGGTGGGGAGCTGTTTTTT.